In this sample, the clone carrying this T cell receptor beta chain turned up a few times. One junction end disagrees with the germline gene, perhaps due to a read error. This record comes from a study of OX40 agonist ivuxolimab in advanced cancers. Germline V CDR1 and CDR2: SGHTA, FQGNSA. CDR3 size: 15 residues. TCRdb keeps only in-frame clones here, not all; method: immunoSEQ multiplex PCR. The table includes tens of thousands of clones, roughly 90% detected once. The chain uses TRBV7-2 and TRBJ2-5, with D possibly matching TRBD1 (6 bases). The TCR sequence derives from an adult with an advanced solid tumor such as melanoma, head and neck, liver or kidney cancer. The sequenced sample was CD4+ or CD8+ T cells sorted from blood, obtained in a trial of the OX40 agonist ivuxolimab. CDR3 coding DNA: TGTGCCAGCACCTTACGAGGGGGAACGGGAGAGACCCAGTACTTC. Protein sequence: CASTLRGGTGETQYF.